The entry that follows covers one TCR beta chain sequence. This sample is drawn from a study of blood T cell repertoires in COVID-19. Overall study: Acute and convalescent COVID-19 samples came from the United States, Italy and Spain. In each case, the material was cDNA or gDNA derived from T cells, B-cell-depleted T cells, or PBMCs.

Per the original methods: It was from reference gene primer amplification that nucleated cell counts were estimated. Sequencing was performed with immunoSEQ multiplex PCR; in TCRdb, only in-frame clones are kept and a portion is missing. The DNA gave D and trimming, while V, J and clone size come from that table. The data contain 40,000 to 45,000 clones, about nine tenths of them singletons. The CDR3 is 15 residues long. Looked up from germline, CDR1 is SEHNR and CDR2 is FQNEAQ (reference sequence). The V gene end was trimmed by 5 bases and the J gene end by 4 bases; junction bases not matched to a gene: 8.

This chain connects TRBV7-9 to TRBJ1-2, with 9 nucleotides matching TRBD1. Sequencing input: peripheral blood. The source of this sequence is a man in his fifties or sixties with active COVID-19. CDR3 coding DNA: TGTGCCAGCAGCAGTTGGGACAGGGAAAGCTATGGCTACACCTTC. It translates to CASSSWDRESYGYTF.